This entry describes one TCR beta chain. It lacks a known antigen. No much larger clonotype is one base removed from it; base qualities were not supplied. Taken from the germline V gene, the CDR1 and CDR2 loops are MNHEY and SVGAGI. The CDR3 measures 13 amino acids from cysteine to phenylalanine. This entry keeps only the CDR3 DNA: 39 bases, framed from base 1. Trimming takes 5 bases off V and 8 bases off J; junction bases not matched to a gene: 8. The entry originates in a study of graft-versus-host responses after intestinal transplantation (dated by TCRdb to about 2021). Notes on the research overall: Multivisceral, liver-intestinal, or isolated intestinal transplants were received by the recipients. Instead of going to the commercial service, samples from a few later patients were sequenced in-house on an Illumina MiSeq and processed with MiXCR. After intestinal transplantation, graft-versus-host and host-versus-graft alloreactive T cell clones in the graft, circulation and bone marrow were tracked using bulk TCR-beta CDR3 sequencing. The cohort enrolled roughly 25 intestinal transplant recipients including one retransplant, and a few patients lacking pretransplant specimens were excluded. A peak of at least 4% donor T cells among recipient peripheral blood mononuclear cells was the definition used for donor T cell macrochimerism. Alloreactive clones were identified by sequencing pre-transplant mixed lymphocyte reaction products and comparing them with unstimulated pre-transplant donor and recipient T cells. Every recipient was given anti-thymocyte globulin induction, followed by 2 to 3 years of maintenance tacrolimus and steroids. Beyond this particular receptor, the publication reports: Patients with donor T cell macrochimerism had high GvH to HvG T cell clonal ratios in their allografts. GvH clones were found in recipient bone marrow, and some of the GvH clones appeared earlier in ileal mucosa or blood, which is consistent with an intestinal mucosal origin. The relatively low number and heterogeneity of intestinal transplant patients limited the conclusions. Peak levels of circulating GvH clones were associated with declines in HvG clones early after transplant.

The protocol used for the library was the immunoSEQ multiplex PCR assay. For most patients, genomic DNA was subjected to high-throughput TCR-beta CDR3 sequencing by Adaptive Biotechnologies. The authors processed their data as follows. Adaptive's ImmunoSEQ software was the source of the TCR sequencing data for approximately 18 patients, while a few other patients were processed with MiXCR and VDJtools. CDR3 nucleotide sequences shared between donor and recipient were removed because the origin of such sequences could not be assigned. At least 2-fold expansion over unstimulated cells and a minimum CFSE-low frequency of 0.002% (template counts) or 0.001% (read counts) were required for clones to be classified as alloreactive. Mappable clones were those detected in sequenced pre-transplant spleen, lymph node, or MLR CFSE-low populations of the donor or recipient. The cumulative frequency of alloreactive clones was calculated as a percentage of all sequences, weighted by copy number. TCRdb's version of the immuneACCESS table is confined to in-frame rearrangements and falls short of the full clone set. An unresolved V gene accounts for under half of the shortfall where checked; the remainder is of unknown origin. V and J calls and clone size are given by that table; D and trimming were obtained from the DNA. This sample comprises 25,000 or so clones, over 90% of them detected only once. Just under 2% of the sample lies in the top ten.

In the first month after transplant, blood samples were collected up to 4 times, and after that at least monthly when available. Source: PBMCs, taken roughly 41 days after intestinal transplant. This receptor was obtained from a human patient who received an intestinal transplant, so some T cells may come from the graft donor. Here the chain combines TRBV6-5 and TRBJ1-2; TRBD1 agrees with 7 junctional bases. The CDR3 reads as follows: CASSETGERGYTF. The sequenced DNA is TGTGCCAGCAGTGAAACAGGGGAAAGGGGCTACACCTTC.